The next 7 T cell receptor beta chains were all read from a single sample in a study of breast tumors, draining lymph nodes, adjacent tissues. Axillary draining lymph nodes of breast cancer patients supplied the node samples. TCRdb re-called the multiplex PCR reads through MiXCR, storing one row per CDR3 protein. Of about 230,000 distinct CDR3 sequences in the sample, 32% were seen once. The specimen was axillary lymph node tissue. All receptors come from a female donor with breast cancer. Some clones in this sample may be carry-over from other donors' samples.

This clonotype has ten or more counts. The chain uses TRBV20-1 and TRBJ2-1; a weak D match, TRBD1 (5 bases). The CDR3 is 17 residues long. In germline, CDR1 is DFQATT, CDR2 SNEGSKA (reference sequence). The V and J ends lost 3 bases and 4 bases respectively, with 22 bases between them. The CDR3 nucleotides are TGCAGTGCTAGTAGCAGGGTCCCGGCTCACATATACAATGAGCAGTTCTTC. Its protein product is CSASSRVPAHIYNEQFF.

There are many counts of this clonotype. J is TRBJ2-2 and V is TRBV9, with D unclear. V shed 0 bases and J shed 7 bases, with 4 bases lying between them. The CDR3 is 12 residues long. Germline V lookup: CDR1 SGDLS, CDR2 YYNGEE. The CDR3 DNA reads as TGTGCCAGCAGCGTAGTAAACGGGGAGCTGTTTTTT. Its translation: CASSVVNGELFF.

Details on this clonotype: A read error may produce the germline difference seen at one junction end. CDR3 sequence: CASSFGRGDSYKQYF. The CDR3 nucleotides are TGTGCCAGCAGCTTCGGTCGGGGGGACTCCTACAAGCAGTACTTC. The chain combines TRBV12-3 or TRBV12-4 with TRBJ2-7; 7 positions match TRBD2. This CDR3 has 15 amino acids.

This clonotype showed up many times. The genes are TRBV14 and TRBJ2-3, with 7 positions matching TRBD2. From germline, CDR1 is SGHDN and CDR2 FVKESK. The CDR3 consists of 16 residues. After removal of 3 bases from V and 7 bases from J, the junction contained 13 bases not matched to a gene. CDR3 sequence: CASSHPGGIMGNTQYF. DNA for the CDR3: TGTGCCAGCAGCCACCCGGGGGGAATTATGGGAAATACGCAGTATTTT. The whole variable domain, filled in from reference TRBV14 and TRBJ2-3, reads EAGVTQFPSHSVIEKGQTVTLRCDPISGHDNLYWYRRVMGKEIKFLLHFVKESKQDESGMPNNRFLAERTGGTYSTLKVQPAELEDSGVYFCASSHPGGIMGNTQYFGPGTRLTVL.

The V call is TRBV2, the J call TRBJ1-2; D possibly corresponds to TRBD1 (5 bases). The CDR3 length is 14 residues. Trimming cost V 7 bases and J 8 bases, with 20 bases left between them. The V gene's germline CDR1 is SNHLY and CDR2 FYNNEI. CDR3 protein: CASMGTGAFYGYTF. CDR3 nucleotide sequence: TGTGCCAGCATGGGTACAGGAGCATTTTACGGCTACACCTTC.

This clonotype was seen many times. V usage is TRBV30 and J usage is TRBJ2-7; D remains ambiguous. The CDR3 contains 12 residues. The V gene lost 1 base and the J gene lost 3 bases, with 7 bases spanning the gap. Germline-derived CDR1 and CDR2 are GTSNPN and SVGIG (reference sequence). CDR3: CAWSGSFYEQYF. CDR3 bases: TGTGCCTGGAGTGGGTCTTTCTACGAGCAGTACTTC.

This clonotype was picked up a small number of times. V usage is TRBV6-2 or TRBV6-3 and J usage is TRBJ2-2; TRBD2 is a possible D gene (7 bases). The V end was cut by 1 base, the J end by 5 bases, with 11 bases between. Germline CDR1 is MNHEY and CDR2 is SVGEGT. The CDR3 is 15 amino acids. The CDR3 DNA reads TGTGCCAGCAGTTACTTAGGGGGGGAAACCGGGGAGCTGTTTTTT. Translation gives CASSYLGGETGELFF.